This T cell receptor (beta chain) was captured by sequencing in a study of neoadjuvant anti-PD-1 for oral cavity cancer. As for the study in general: Nivolumab at 3 mg/kg was mostly given biweekly, three to four doses, pre-surgery. Non-progressing patients received a fourth nivolumab dose near day 43, then surgery on days 50-56.

Sequencing was performed with immunoSEQ multiplex PCR; in TCRdb, only in-frame clones are kept and a portion is missing. This sample yields around 12,000 clones, of which 55% to 70% are seen a single time; approximately 6.3% belongs to the top ten. This clone showed up just a few times. Its antigen is currently unknown. Study conclusions and caveats: Pretreatment Treg/Th17 ratio correlated inversely with post-treatment tumor clonality.

CDR1 SGHRS and CDR2 YFSETQ come from the germline V gene. Germline trimming cut 1 base from V and 7 bases from J; bases unmatched to any gene: 4. The CDR3 loop spans 15 amino acids. The patients had HPV-negative, locally advanced oral cavity squamous cell carcinoma. This chain links TRBV5-1 with TRBJ1-4; TRBD1 aligns across 10 bases. The sequence was obtained from a person aged 35-79 years with oral cavity squamous cell carcinoma. The donor label of this sample is uncertain. The starting material was tumor tissue, obtained before nivolumab (anti-PD-1) treatment. The CDR3 nucleotides are TGCGCCAGCAGCTTGAGGGGACAGGGGAGTGAAAAACTGTTTTTT. Translation gives CASSLRGQGSEKLFF.